This T cell receptor (beta chain) was found in a study of T cell repertoires in cytomegalovirus infection. Study context: Public signatures in TCR beta pointed to CMV infection and matching HLA type.

With regard to this clonotype: What it recognizes is unknown.

TCRdb called the reads again in MiXCR, with one record for every CDR3 protein. The sample records fewer than 550,000 distinct CDR3 sequences, about a third being singletons. Study conclusions and caveats: There were HLA-C-restricted CMV-specific TCR beta clonotypes dominating the ex vivo response. Based on cumulative public TCR beta family frequency, carriers of CMV plus the relevant HLA were identified.

This TCR came from a human donor in good health (CMV status not recorded). Some clones in this sample may be carry-over from other donors' samples. Input material: PBMCs.

CDR3 in DNA: TGCGCCAGCAGCTTGGCCGGAGGGTTAGACGAGCAGTACTTC. Residues: CASSLAGGLDEQYF. The chain recombines TRBV5-1 with TRBJ2-7; possible D gene TRBD2, 6 bases. The germline V and J ends were trimmed by 0 bases and 5 bases, with 12 bases remaining between them. The CDR3 is 14 residues long. Germline CDR1 is SGHRS and CDR2 is YFSETQ.